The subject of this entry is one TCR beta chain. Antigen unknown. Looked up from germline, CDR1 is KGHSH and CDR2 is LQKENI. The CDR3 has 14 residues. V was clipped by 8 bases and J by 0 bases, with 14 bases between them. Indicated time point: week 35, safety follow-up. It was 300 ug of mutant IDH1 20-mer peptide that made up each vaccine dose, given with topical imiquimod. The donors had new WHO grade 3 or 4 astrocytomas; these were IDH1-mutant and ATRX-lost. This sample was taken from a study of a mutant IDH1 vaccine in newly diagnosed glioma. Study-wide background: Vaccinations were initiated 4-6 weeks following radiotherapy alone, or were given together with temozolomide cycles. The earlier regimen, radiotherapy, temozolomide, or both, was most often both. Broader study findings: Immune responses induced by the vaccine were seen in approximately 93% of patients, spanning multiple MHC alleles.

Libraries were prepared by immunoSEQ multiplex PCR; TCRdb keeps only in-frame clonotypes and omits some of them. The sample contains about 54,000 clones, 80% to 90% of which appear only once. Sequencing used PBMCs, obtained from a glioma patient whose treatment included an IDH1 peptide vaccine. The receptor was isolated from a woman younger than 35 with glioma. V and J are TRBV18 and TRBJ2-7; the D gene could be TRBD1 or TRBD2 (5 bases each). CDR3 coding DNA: TGTGCCAGCGGCACGGGGCAGGGCTCCTACGAGCAGTACTTC. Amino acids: CASGTGQGSYEQYF.